This entry features one T cell receptor (beta chain) sequence. The antigen is unknown. The data originate from a study of cytomegalovirus exposure and HLA in healthy donors. Whole-study findings and limits: Analysis was carried out at a later point, and it linked a missense DCLRE1C variant to TCR beta V- and J-gene trimming. Researchers catalogued approximately 160 TCR beta chains as cytomegalovirus-associated. What TCR beta sequences reportedly achieved was accurate prediction of HLA-A and HLA-B alleles in most subjects. Certain sequence variants were highly shared and formed a cluster, and this cluster was likely a sequencing artifact.

The PCR made use of 60 Vbeta and 13 Jbeta primers. Produced via immunoSEQ multiplex PCR; TCRdb's table is partial and in-frame only. Found here are 100,000 or so clones, approximately 80% of them singletons; the top ten hold 5.2%. Germline V gene lookup returns CDR1 WNHNN and CDR2 SYGVQD (reference sequence). Between the trimmed V and J ends, which lost 3 bases and 3 bases, there was a span of 17 bases. This CDR3 contains 16 residues. This chain joins TRBV10-1 and TRBJ2-5; maybe TRBD1 (6 bases). The sequence was collected from a female donor in good health and CMV-seropositive. Sequences were obtained from PBMCs. The CDR3 DNA sequence: TGCGCCAGCAGTGAATCCGGGACATGGCCCGAAGAGACCCAGTACTTC. Its translation is CASSESGTWPEETQYF.